One sample yielded the 18 T cell receptor beta chains listed below, sequenced in a study of T cell changes during pregnancy in multiple sclerosis (dated by TCRdb to about 2019). Library preparation employed the immunoSEQ multiplex PCR assay. This is the immuneACCESS table as TCRdb keeps it, with only in-frame sequences that have V and J called. A part of the clones is gone; compared with another copy, unresolved V genes explain less than half, and the rest is unexplained. The sample has roughly 55,000 clones on record, 92% of them singletons. The ten most abundant clones make up more than 0.15% of the sample. This material consisted of CD4+ T cells from peripheral blood mononuclear cells, taken after pregnancy. These receptors were obtained from a female donor in good health, enrolled as a control in a pregnancy study.

The gene calls are TRBV19 and TRBJ1-5; no definite D call. The ends were cut back, 8 bases at V and 3 bases at J, with 14 bases in the middle. The CDR3 has 14 residues. Germline CDR1 and CDR2: LNHDA and SQIVND (reference sequence). The CDR3 here is CASCGEEYNQPQHF. CDR3 sequence (DNA): TGTGCCAGTTGCGGGGAGGAGTACAATCAGCCCCAGCATTTT.

CDR3 protein: CASSPTLFGRKSNQPQHF. The DNA of the CDR3 is TGTGCCAGCAGCCCAACCCTTTTCGGGAGAAAGAGCAATCAGCCCCAGCATTTT. The V and J genes are TRBV4-2 and TRBJ1-5; D remains unclear. The CDR3 spans 18 residues. CDR1 is LGHNA, CDR2 YNFKEQ, per germline. The ends were cut back, 4 bases at V and 1 base at J, with 20 bases in the middle.

V and J are TRBV16 and TRBJ1-5, with D possibly TRBD1 on 5 matching bases. This CDR3 has 15 amino acids. Per the germline V gene, CDR1 is KGHSY and CDR2 is FQNENV. The V end was cut by 6 bases, the J end by 0 bases, with 12 bases between. The DNA of the CDR3 is TGTGCCAGCAGGGGGCTGGACTATAGCAATCAGCCCCAGCATTTT. Translated: CASRGLDYSNQPQHF.

The CDR3 bases are TGTGCCAGTAGTATAGCTGAGCGGGGGACTCAAGAGACCCAGTACTTC. Translating it yields CASSIAERGTQETQYF. V gene TRBV19 combines with J gene TRBJ2-5; 8 nucleotides line up with TRBD2. The CDR3 runs to 16 residues. Losses at the gene ends were 1 base for V and 2 bases for J; bases not matched to a gene: 6. CDR1 is LNHDA, CDR2 SQIVND, per germline (reference sequence).

The chain recombines TRBV9 with TRBJ2-7; 7 nucleotides line up with TRBD2. The CDR3 totals 14 residues. V lost 3 bases, J lost 2 bases, and 5 bases stayed unmatched. Germline CDR1 SGDLS, CDR2 YYNGEE. The CDR3 bases are TGTGCCAGCAGCGAAGCCGGGACTACCTACGAGCAGTACTTC. This codes for CASSEAGTTYEQYF.

The genes are TRBV6-6 and TRBJ1-3, with a tentative D call TRBD1 (6 bases). This CDR3 region has 14 residues. Trimming took off 7 bases at V and 1 base at J, with 11 bases between the two ends. CDR1 MNHNY and CDR2 SVGAGI come from the germline V gene (reference sequence). CDR3 protein: CASILQGSGNTIYF. The CDR3 DNA reads as TGTGCCAGCATTCTACAGGGTTCTGGAAACACCATATATTTT.

V and J are TRBV6-5 and TRBJ1-2, with 10 bases identical to TRBD1. Germline assignment: CDR1 MNHEY and CDR2 SVGAGI. The V and J ends lost 2 bases and 7 bases, in that order; junction bases with no gene match: 7. This CDR3 is built from 15 residues. The CDR3 reads CASSYLGQGRGGYTF. The CDR3 DNA follows: TGTGCCAGCAGTTACCTGGGACAGGGGAGGGGTGGCTACACCTTC.

The chain has TRBV18 and TRBJ2-7; the match to TRBD1 covers 8 bases. Trimming at V came to 0 bases and at J to 5 bases, leaving 6 bases not matched to a gene. CDR1 and CDR2 (germline): KGHSH, LQKENI. This CDR3 is 15 amino acids long. The DNA of the CDR3 is TGTGCCAGCTCACCACCTACAGGGGACAGGAACGAGCAGTACTTC. This encodes CASSPPTGDRNEQYF. The whole variable domain, filled in from reference TRBV18 and TRBJ2-7, reads NAGVMQNPRHLVRRRGQEARLRCSPMKGHSHVYWYRQLPEEGLKFMVYLQKENIIDESGMPKERFSAEFPKEGPSILRIQQVVRGDSAAYFCASSPPTGDRNEQYFGPGTRLTVT.

J is TRBJ2-7 and V is TRBV11-2; D is possibly TRBD1 (5 bases). This CDR3 spans 17 amino acids. CDR1 is SGHAT and CDR2 is FQNNGV in the germline V gene. The germline V and J ends were trimmed by 5 bases and 6 bases, with 26 bases remaining between them. The CDR3 coding sequence is TGTGCCAGCAGCATGGTAAGAACGGCAGGGCGATCCAGCGAGCAGTACTTC. Its translation is CASSMVRTAGRSSEQYF.

The chain couples TRBV18 to TRBJ1-1, with TRBD1 matching 7 bases. The junction had 3 bases not matched to a gene; V was cut back by 4 bases and J by 1 base. This CDR3 comprises 14 residues. CDR1 KGHSH and CDR2 LQKENI come from the germline V gene. This CDR3 is CASSLGQENTEAFF. The CDR3 coding sequence is TGTGCCAGCTCACTTGGACAGGAGAACACTGAAGCTTTCTTT.

The chain uses TRBV28 and TRBJ1-5; 7 nucleotides agree with TRBD1. From germline, CDR1 is MDHEN and CDR2 SYDVKM. CDR3 length equals 16 residues. After removal of 7 bases from V and 7 bases from J, the junction contained 16 bases not matched to a gene. The CDR3 protein is CASIGTGQARSQPQHF. DNA for the CDR3: TGTGCCAGCATCGGTACAGGACAGGCCAGGTCCCAGCCCCAGCATTTT.

This clone was seen only a few times. The chain joins TRBV5-4 to TRBJ2-5, with a tentative D call TRBD2 (5 bases). Germline V gene sequence: CDR1 SGHNT, CDR2 YYREEE (reference sequence). The CDR3 is made up of 13 amino acids. Trimming left V 0 bases short and J 4 bases short, with 7 bases between. The CDR3 is CASSLGGSETQYF. DNA for the CDR3: TGTGCCAGCAGCTTGGGCGGGTCAGAGACCCAGTACTTC.

This rearrangement joins TRBV5-1 to TRBJ2-5; a weak D match, TRBD2 (6 bases). Germline V gives CDR1 SGHRS, CDR2 YFSETQ. The CDR3 runs 14 residues. The ends were cut back, 3 bases at V and 4 bases at J, with 13 bases in the middle. The CDR3 DNA sequence: TGCGCCAGCAGCTGGGGACTTTCCGCAGAGACCCAGTACTTC. Translating gives CASSWGLSAETQYF.

This chain connects TRBV18 to TRBJ2-7; TRBD2 might be the D (6 bases). The CDR3 contains 13 residues. Trimming stripped 8 bases from V and 0 bases from J, with 11 bases between. CDR1 is KGHSH and CDR2 is LQKENI in the germline V gene. CDR3 bases: TGTGCCAGCAAGATCGGGGGCTCCTACGAGCAGTACTTC. Its protein product is CASKIGGSYEQYF.

The rearrangement joins TRBV9 to TRBJ2-2, with 16 bases aligning to TRBD2. The germline CDR1 and CDR2 sequences are SGDLS and YYNGEE. The length of the CDR3 is 17 residues. The ends lost 4 bases at V and 7 bases at J; junction bases unmatched: 7. CDR3 loop: CASSYGTSGGADGELFF. Written as DNA, the CDR3 is TGTGCCAGCAGCTACGGGACTAGCGGGGGGGCCGACGGGGAGCTGTTTTTT.

V and J are TRBV9 and TRBJ2-2; 7 nucleotides align to TRBD1. CDR1 is SGDLS and CDR2 is YYNGEE in the germline V gene. The J segment lost 6 bases and the V segment lost 0 bases, leaving 2 bases of the junction unmatched. The CDR3 consists of 14 residues. CDR3 coding DNA: TGTGCCAGCAGCGTAGTAGGGGGCCCCGGGGAGCTGTTTTTT. Residues: CASSVVGGPGELFF.

The CDR3, as DNA: TGTGCCAGCTCACCCTTCACCGGGGAGCTGTTTTTT. Its translation: CASSPFTGELFF. The V gene is TRBV18, the J gene TRBJ2-2; D unclear. Germline V lookup: CDR1 KGHSH, CDR2 LQKENI. Trimming removed 3 bases at V and 4 bases at J, with 3 bases between. This CDR3 comprises 12 residues.

This chain uses TRBV9 with TRBJ2-2, with D tentatively TRBD1 (5 bases). The CDR3 sequence is 15 residues long. Germline assignment: CDR1 SGDLS and CDR2 YYNGEE. V lost 6 bases to trimming and J lost 9 bases, with 21 bases between them. The chain's CDR3 is CASTRNGAAGWELFF. CDR3 nucleotide sequence: TGTGCCAGCACCCGAAATGGGGCAGCTGGTTGGGAGCTGTTTTTT.